This TCR beta chain is drawn from a study of T cell responses to AZD1222 COVID-19 vaccine. Sequencing used immunoSEQ multiplex PCR; TCRdb keeps in-frame clones, though not all of them. The table shows around 100,000 clones, with around 87% occurring only once. CDR3 length: 14 residues. J lost 4 bases, V lost 4 bases, and 5 bases had no gene match. CDR1 and CDR2 (germline): SGHRS, YFSETQ. The sample in question was peripheral blood, obtained on day 0 of AZD1222 vaccination. This rearrangement joins TRBV5-1 to TRBJ2-5, with 9 bases that match TRBD1. This receptor was obtained from an adult in good health. In nucleotides, the CDR3 is TGCGCCAGCAGCCTGAGGGACAGGGCAGAGACCCAGTACTTC. Translation: CASSLRDRAETQYF.